This T cell receptor (beta chain) was retrieved from a study of identical twins. Notes on the study in general: The authors drew conclusions from cross-sectional statistical analysis rather than following the same donors. The study found excess low generation probability among twin-shared out-of-frame alpha sequences.

TCRdb re-called the 5' RACE reads with MiXCR, one entry per CDR3 protein. Of approximately 500,000 distinct CDR3 sequences in the sample, roughly a quarter were seen once. This clonotype was counted a few times. As yet, its antigen is unknown. The CDR3 loop spans 15 amino acids. V lost 3 bases to trimming and J lost 7 bases, with 19 bases between them. In germline, CDR1 is SGHNT, CDR2 YYREEE (reference sequence). These same records also appear under a second study, on T cells expressing NK-cell markers. That investigation notes: Only alpha-beta TCR T cells were sorted in several experiments, using an anti-gamma-delta TCR antibody. One observes that, in several donors, these clonotypes were also the leading ones within the CD3+CD56-NKG2C+ fraction.

The receptor comes from a woman under 30 in good health. The V gene is TRBV5-4, the J gene TRBJ2-5; D may be TRBD2 (5 bases). Sequenced input: CD4+ T cells sorted from blood. DNA for the CDR3: TGTGCCAGCAGCTCGCCGGGGAGCCGTGCGGGGACCCAGTACTTC. Translated, it gives CASSSPGSRAGTQYF.